This T cell receptor beta chain was found in a study of cytomegalovirus exposure and HLA in healthy donors. Study findings and constraints: Testing in vitro showed a few CMV-associated chains specific for CMV antigens. For most TCR sequences rarity was the rule, although some public TCRs occurred in many donors.

The PCR employed 60 Vbeta primers together with 13 Jbeta primers. Assay used: immunoSEQ multiplex PCR; TCRdb lists only in-frame clones, some missing. The table has approximately 100,000 clones, approximately 77% seen once; the top ten hold 13% to 15%. This clone was recorded once. Its target is not known. This TCR derives from a male donor in good health and CMV-seropositive. Sample: PBMCs.

CDR3 amino acids: CASSLAFPGGFAGELFF. The CDR3 bases are TGTGCCAGCAGCTTAGCTTTCCCGGGGGGTTTTGCCGGGGAGCTGTTTTTT. The rearrangement uses TRBV7-2 and TRBJ2-2; 7 bases are shared with TRBD2. The CDR3 has 17 residues. V gave up 0 bases and J gave up 6 bases; unmatched junction bases: 10. Germline V gene data show CDR1 as SGHTA and CDR2 as FQGNSA.